These 6 T cell receptor beta chains were all obtained from the same sample, sequenced in a study of control samples from healthy donors and cancer patients. TCRdb's table, derived via immunoSEQ multiplex PCR, lists solely in-frame clones and lacks some. The sample consists of under 450,000 clones, 80% to 95% of them appearing once. The material sequenced was PBMCs. These receptors were obtained from a man aged 35 to 55 with head and neck cancer.

The chain links TRBV6-1 to TRBJ2-7; a weak D match, TRBD2 (6 bases). With 1 base removed from V and 2 bases from J, the gap between germline ends came to 9 bases. The CDR3 totals 14 residues. The V gene's germline CDR1 is MNHNS and CDR2 SASEGT. The CDR3 sequence is CASSEVRGPYEQYF. CDR3 coding DNA: TGTGCCAGCAGTGAAGTGCGGGGCCCCTACGAGCAGTACTTC.

The chain joins TRBV6-2 or TRBV6-3 to TRBJ2-2; perhaps TRBD1 as D (5 bases). The CDR3 is 17 amino acids. The V gene lost 4 bases and the J gene lost 0 bases, with 15 bases spanning the gap. CDR1 and CDR2 (germline): MNHEY, SVGEGT. The CDR3 DNA sequence: TGTGCCAGCAGTTGGGGCAGGTCTTTAGCGAACACCGGGGAGCTGTTTTTT. Protein product: CASSWGRSLANTGELFF.

V gene TRBV2 combines with J gene TRBJ2-7, with a tentative D call TRBD1 (7 bases). Trimming took 3 bases from V and 3 from J, leaving 12 bases between them. CDR1 is SNHLY, CDR2 FYNNEI, per germline. The CDR3 is made up of 14 amino acids. In DNA form, the CDR3 reads TGTGCCAGCAGTGAGGTGCAGGGGGGCTACGAGCAGTACTTC. Its translation: CASSEVQGGYEQYF.

The chain combines TRBV3-1 (or the pseudogene TRBV3-2) with TRBJ1-2; D call uncertain. V was clipped by 4 bases and J by 1 base, with 16 bases between them. Germline CDR1 reads LGHDT; CDR2 reads YNNKEL (reference sequence). The CDR3 sequence is 16 residues long. Written as DNA, the CDR3 is TGTGCCAGCAGCCCGCAAGCTGTGGGCATTAACTATGGCTACACCTTC. Residues: CASSPQAVGINYGYTF.

CDR3 sequence (DNA): TGTGCCAGCACCAAATACCTGGGAGCGGGCCAAACCTACAATGAGCAGTTCTTC. Translation: CASTKYLGAGQTYNEQFF. The J gene is TRBJ2-1, the V gene TRBV7-9, with D tentatively TRBD2 (6 bases). The CDR3 consists of 18 residues. V was trimmed by 7 bases and J by 2 bases, leaving 24 bases between them. Germline lookup yields CDR1 SEHNR and CDR2 FQNEAQ (reference sequence). Filled out from reference TRBV7-9 and TRBJ2-1, the complete variable domain reads DTGVSQNPRHKITKRGQNVTFRCDPISEHNRLYWYRQTLGQGPEFLTYFQNEAQLEKSRLLSDRFSAERPKGSFSTLEIQRTEQGDSAMYLCASTKYLGAGQTYNEQFFGPGTRLTVL.

This chain connects TRBV6-6 to TRBJ2-1, with TRBD1 matching 7 bases. Germline trimming cut 8 bases from V and 8 bases from J; bases unmatched to any gene: 6. The CDR3 has 12 amino acids. Per the germline V gene, CDR1 is MNHNY and CDR2 is SVGAGI (reference sequence). The CDR3 region has the DNA TGTGCCAGCTCGACAGGGTTGGATGAGCAGTTCTTC. Its translation: CASSTGLDEQFF.